This T cell receptor beta chain was sequenced for a study of T-cell memory formation after mild COVID-19. The CDR3 is 13 residues long. Germline values: CDR1 DFQATT, CDR2 SNEGSKA (reference sequence). V lost 3 bases, J lost 7 bases, and 13 bases lay in between. TCRdb re-analysed the 5' RACE reads in MiXCR, keeping a single row per CDR3 protein. The table has approximately 190,000 distinct CDR3 sequences, around 18% seen once. The sequencing input was PBMCs or a T cell subset sorted from them (not recorded which). The chain carries TRBV20-1 and TRBJ1-5; D gene ambiguous. The source of this sequence is an adult woman who had mild COVID-19 (a few samples of this study predate the infection). Cell type and time point are not known. The CDR3: CSARAQAGQPQHF. CDR3 DNA sequence: TGCAGTGCTAGGGCGCAGGCGGGACAGCCCCAGCATTTT.